This TCR beta chain was identified in a study of T cell changes during pregnancy in multiple sclerosis. CDR1 is KGHSH and CDR2 is LQKENI in the germline V gene. CDR3 length: 16 residues. J was trimmed by 3 bases and V by 6 bases; bases with no gene match: 9. TCRdb's table, derived via immunoSEQ multiplex PCR, lists solely in-frame clones and lacks some. The data show about 70,000 clones, around nine tenths seen once. The rearrangement links TRBV18 to TRBJ2-2, with 8 bases that match TRBD2. The clonotype comes from a female donor with multiple sclerosis, enrolled in a pregnancy study. This sample comprised CD4+ T cells from peripheral blood mononuclear cells, obtained after pregnancy. The CDR3 spells CASSQAGASDTGELFF. DNA for the CDR3: TGTGCCAGCTCTCAAGCGGGGGCGTCCGACACCGGGGAGCTGTTTTTT.